This TCR beta chain was profiled in a study of cytomegalovirus exposure and HLA in healthy donors. General study findings and limits: Association with HLA alleles at 0.05 false discovery rate was found for 16,951 TCR beta sequences in a later analysis. Previous analysis showed most TCR beta V segments were productive about 87% or about 30% of the time.

13 Jbeta primers and 60 Vbeta primers were used for the PCR. How the authors handled the data: Roughly 11 million shared chains were among around 80 million unique TCR beta chains counted in a later analysis. Here immunoSEQ multiplex PCR was the method, and the copy in TCRdb shows in-frame clones only, minus some. The V and J calls and clone size come from that table; D and trimming were worked out from the DNA. This table holds over 90,000 clones, about 74% found once. Turning to this clone: Its target is not known.

The CDR3 sequence is 19 residues long. Germline values: CDR1 SNHLY, CDR2 FYNNEI. With 1 base clipped from V and 3 bases from J, the junction kept 15 bases outside the gene matches. This chain connects TRBV2 to TRBJ1-1, with 9 bases lining up with TRBD1. This TCR was recovered from a male donor in good health and CMV-seropositive. The sequencing sample was made of PBMCs. Here the CDR3 reads CASSEEEEGTGWVHTEAFF. The DNA for the CDR3 is TGTGCCAGCAGTGAAGAAGAGGAAGGGACAGGGTGGGTACACACTGAAGCTTTCTTT.